These 10 T cell receptor beta chains share one sample of origin, sequenced in a study of T cells after posttransplantation cyclophosphamide. Generated by immunoSEQ multiplex PCR, the TCRdb table keeps only in-frame clones and is missing some. Here the sample spans approximately 52,000 clones, around 84% being singletons. Sequencing was done on a sample of PBMCs. These receptors were taken from a man aged 25 to 45 with a blood cancer, CMV-positive, and with a related stem cell donor.

This clone was picked up one time. The rearrangement links TRBV4-2 to TRBJ2-1; D ambiguous. V shed 3 bases and J shed 8 bases, with 14 bases lying between them. This CDR3 has 14 residues. Germline CDR1 is LGHNA and CDR2 is YNFKEQ. In nucleotides, the CDR3 is TGTGCCAGCAGCCATGGCGAGGCGGCCGATGAGCAGTTCTTC. Translated: CASSHGEAADEQFF.

The chain uses TRBV6-5 and TRBJ1-2; D possibly corresponds to TRBD1 (5 bases). V was clipped by 0 bases and J by 4 bases, with 9 bases between them. The CDR3 contains 14 residues. Per germline, CDR1 MNHEY and CDR2 SVGAGI. CDR3 in amino acids: CASSYSGGSYGYTF. The CDR3 DNA follows: TGTGCCAGCAGTTACTCGGGGGGGTCCTATGGCTACACCTTC.

The chain couples TRBV6-1 to TRBJ1-1; perhaps TRBD1 as D (6 bases). Germline V gene data show CDR1 as MNHNS and CDR2 as SASEGT. The V end was cut by 2 bases, the J end by 3 bases, with 13 bases between. The CDR3 is 15 amino acids. CDR3 protein: CASSEYQYRDTEAFF. In DNA form, the CDR3 reads TGTGCCAGCAGTGAATACCAATACAGGGACACTGAAGCTTTCTTT.

With regard to this clone: Compared with germline, one end of the junction differs, possibly owing to a read error. J is TRBJ2-1 and V is TRBV4-1; 7 positions agree with TRBD2. CDR1 and CDR2 from the germline V gene are MGHRA and YSYEKL. The CDR3 runs 15 residues. The CDR3 nucleotides are TGCGCCAGCAGCCAATCCTCGCGGGAGCGAAATGAGCGGTTCTTC. Translation: CASSQSSRERNERFF.

This clone has only one observation. The chain combines TRBV29-1 with TRBJ2-1; 10 bases match TRBD2. The CDR3 totals 14 residues. Germline CDR1 and CDR2: SQVTM and ANQGSEA. The V gene end was trimmed by 6 bases and the J gene end by 7 bases; junction bases not matched to a gene: 9. CDR3 sequence: CSVRLAGVWNEQFF. The CDR3 coding sequence is TGCAGCGTACGACTAGCGGGCGTTTGGAATGAGCAGTTCTTC.

The V call is TRBV9, the J call TRBJ2-5, with D perhaps TRBD1 (6 bases). The germline V and J ends were trimmed by 4 bases and 3 bases, with 22 bases remaining between them. CDR1 is SGDLS and CDR2 is YYNGEE in the germline V gene. This CDR3 region has 17 residues. CDR3 bases: TGTGCCAGCAGCAGAACCGAGGGCCTGAGGGGGAAAGAGACCCAGTACTTC. The encoded protein is CASSRTEGLRGKETQYF.

V and J are TRBV19 and TRBJ2-5; 8 bases match TRBD1. Germline CDR1 LNHDA, CDR2 SQIVND (reference sequence). The CDR3 spans 14 residues. Unmatched junction bases numbered 11, after V lost 9 bases and J lost 5 bases. CDR3 amino acids: CASKQGVGWETQYF. DNA of the CDR3: TGTGCCAGCAAACAGGGGGTTGGTTGGGAGACCCAGTACTTC.

This clone came up once. This rearrangement joins TRBV9 to TRBJ2-3; 7 bases align to TRBD2. The V gene's germline CDR1 is SGDLS and CDR2 YYNGEE. Unmatched junction bases numbered 4, after V lost 0 bases and J lost 0 bases. The CDR3 sequence is 16 residues long. The CDR3 spells CASSVEGGSSTDTQYF. The CDR3 DNA reads TGTGCCAGCAGCGTAGAGGGCGGGAGTAGCACAGATACGCAGTATTTT.

The V gene is TRBV27, the J gene TRBJ1-5; 9 bases map to TRBD1. The CDR3 loop spans 14 amino acids. In germline, CDR1 is MNHEY, CDR2 SMNVEV (reference sequence). The V segment lost 7 bases and the J segment 6 bases; nucleotides outside the gene matches: 7. The CDR3, as DNA: TGTGCCAGCAAACAACAGGGGGCGGGTCAGCCCCAGCATTTT. It encodes CASKQQGAGQPQHF.

The chain links TRBV19 to TRBJ2-7, with D perhaps TRBD1 (5 bases). This CDR3 has 14 amino acids. Trimming took off 5 bases at V and 3 bases at J, with 14 bases between the two ends. Germline V gene sequence: CDR1 LNHDA, CDR2 SQIVND (reference sequence). The CDR3 loop reads CASSGAETFYEQYF. The CDR3 bases are TGTGCCAGTAGTGGGGCAGAAACGTTCTACGAGCAGTACTTC.